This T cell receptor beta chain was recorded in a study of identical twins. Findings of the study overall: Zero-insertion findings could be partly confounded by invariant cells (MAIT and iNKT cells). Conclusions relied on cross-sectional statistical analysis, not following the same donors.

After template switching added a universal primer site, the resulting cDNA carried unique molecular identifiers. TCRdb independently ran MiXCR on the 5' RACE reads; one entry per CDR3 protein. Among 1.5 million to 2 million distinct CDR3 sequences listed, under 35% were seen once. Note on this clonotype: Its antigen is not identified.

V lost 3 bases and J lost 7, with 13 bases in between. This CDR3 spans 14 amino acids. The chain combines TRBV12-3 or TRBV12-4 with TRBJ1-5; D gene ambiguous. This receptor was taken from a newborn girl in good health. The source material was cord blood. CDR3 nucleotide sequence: TGTGCCAGCAGTTTGGGAGGATACGGGCAGCCCCAGCATTTT. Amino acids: CASSLGGYGQPQHF.